The clone carrying this T cell receptor beta chain showed up just once. Its target is unknown. The data originate from a study of cytomegalovirus exposure and HLA in healthy donors. Study results and caveats: TCR beta V segments were, for the most part, productive about 87% or about 30% of the time in an earlier analysis. Some V segments (TRBV6-2 and TRBV6-3 among them) were excluded as indistinguishable.

This CDR3 spans 16 amino acids. V was pared by 7 bases and J by 0 bases, with 5 bases of the junction left unmatched. Germline lookup yields CDR1 MGHDK and CDR2 SYGVNS. PCR involved 60 Vbeta and 13 Jbeta primers. Libraries were prepared by immunoSEQ multiplex PCR; TCRdb keeps only in-frame clonotypes and omits some of them. The sample consists of 85,000 to 120,000 clones, around 75% of them appearing once. The sample consisted of PBMCs. The sequence came from a female donor in good health and CMV-seronegative. The chain links TRBV25-1 to TRBJ2-5; TRBD2 agrees at 13 bases. The CDR3 spells CASNPGTSGNQETQYF. DNA for the CDR3: TGTGCCAGCAACCCCGGGACTAGCGGGAACCAAGAGACCCAGTACTTC.